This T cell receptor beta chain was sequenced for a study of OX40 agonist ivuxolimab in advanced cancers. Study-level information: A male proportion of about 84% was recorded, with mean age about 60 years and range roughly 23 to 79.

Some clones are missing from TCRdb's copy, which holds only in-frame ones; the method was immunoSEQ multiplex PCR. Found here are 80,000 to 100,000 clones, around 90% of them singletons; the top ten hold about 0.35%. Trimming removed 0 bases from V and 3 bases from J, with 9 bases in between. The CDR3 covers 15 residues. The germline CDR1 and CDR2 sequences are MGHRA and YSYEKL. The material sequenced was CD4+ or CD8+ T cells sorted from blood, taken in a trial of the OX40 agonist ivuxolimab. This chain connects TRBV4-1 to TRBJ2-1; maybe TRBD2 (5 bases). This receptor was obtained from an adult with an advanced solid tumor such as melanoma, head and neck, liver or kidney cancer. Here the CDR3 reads CASSQDQRYYNEQFF. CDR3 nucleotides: TGCGCCAGCAGCCAAGATCAGCGGTACTACAATGAGCAGTTCTTC.